The 28 T cell receptor beta chains listed next were all sequenced from one sample in a study of blood T cells in healthy people across ages. The second PCR ran roughly 6 to 11 cycles with a sample-barcoded 5' primer and J-beta primers. From the 5' RACE reads, TCRdb called clonotypes with MiXCR, one entry per CDR3 protein. The repertoire holds under 800,000 distinct CDR3 sequences, with roughly 20% as singletons. The specimen sequenced was blood. The receptors shown here come from a man between 65 and 85 years old in good health.

The chain combines TRBV4-1 with TRBJ2-5; 11 nucleotides agree with TRBD1. Germline CDR1 is MGHRA and CDR2 is YSYEKL. With V trimmed by 4 bases and J by 3 bases, 7 bases remained unmatched. The CDR3 runs to 16 residues. CDR3 DNA: TGCGCCAGCAGCCTAAGGGACAGGGGGACAAAAGAGACCCAGTACTTC. It is translated as CASSLRDRGTKETQYF.

The sample holds a few counts of this clonotype. The chain recombines TRBV10-3 with TRBJ1-4; D remains ambiguous. Trimming removed 0 bases at V and 13 bases at J, with 12 bases between. Germline assignment: CDR1 ENHRY and CDR2 SYGVKD. This CDR3 region has 13 residues. CDR3 in amino acids: CAISESERFRLFF. The CDR3 DNA is TGTGCCATCAGTGAGTCGGAAAGGTTTAGACTGTTTTTT.

Comment on this clonotype: At one end, the junction sequence differs from germline, possibly due to a read error. The chain recombines TRBV6-1 with TRBJ2-3; TRBD1 matches at 9 bases. From germline, CDR1 is MNHNS and CDR2 SASEGT. CDR3 length: 18 amino acids. The CDR3 nucleotides read TGTGCCAGCAGTCCTAGTCCCGGGACAGGGTACGGCACAGATACGCAATATTTT. Its translation is CASSPSPGTGYGTDTQYF.

The chain employs TRBV28 and TRBJ1-3; D is perhaps TRBD1 (5 bases). The germline gives CDR1 MDHEN, CDR2 SYDVKM. This CDR3 has 16 amino acids. The V and J ends lost 5 bases and 0 bases respectively, with 14 bases between them. The CDR3 DNA is TGTGCCAGCAGTGGGGGGGACGCAAGCTCTGGAAACACCATATATTTT. Amino acid sequence: CASSGGDASSGNTIYF.

This clonotype showed up many times. This sequence joins TRBV5-1 and TRBJ1-1; maybe TRBD1 (5 bases). The CDR3 runs 18 residues. V lost 3 bases to trimming and J lost 6 bases, with 27 bases between them. Germline CDR1 is SGHRS and CDR2 is YFSETQ. The CDR3 DNA reads TGCGCCAGCAGCTCGGGGGGAGAACTGTCGTGGGTAAGCCCTGAAGCTTTCTTT. Protein sequence: CASSSGGELSWVSPEAFF.

The CDR3 spells CASSDRVEQFF. CDR3 coding DNA: TGTGCCAGCAGCGACAGGGTTGAGCAGTTCTTC. This chain uses TRBV12-3 or TRBV12-4 with TRBJ2-1; 7 positions match TRBD1. The V gene end was trimmed by 6 bases and the J gene end by 9 bases; junction bases not matched to a gene: 2. The CDR3 has 11 residues.

This clonotype was observed a few times. This chain uses TRBV20-1 with TRBJ2-3; D is perhaps TRBD1 or TRBD2 (5 bases each). Trimming removed 6 bases at V and 2 bases at J, with 15 bases between. This CDR3 spans 14 amino acids. Germline-derived CDR1 and CDR2 are DFQATT and SNEGSKA (reference sequence). The CDR3 loop is CSAVGVIPTDTQYF. CDR3 nucleotides: TGCAGTGCCGTGGGGGTGATACCCACAGATACGCAGTATTTT.

This chain connects TRBV7-2 to TRBJ2-5; TRBD2 agrees at 8 bases. Germline-derived CDR1 and CDR2 are SGHTA and FQGNSA. This CDR3 has 14 residues. The J segment lost 4 bases and the V segment lost 5 bases, leaving 6 bases of the junction unmatched. DNA for the CDR3: TGTGCCAGCAGCGCCGGACTAGCTGTAGAGACCCAGTACTTC. Protein product: CASSAGLAVETQYF.

The sample holds a few counts of this clonotype. The gene calls are TRBV20-1 and TRBJ2-7, with 14 nucleotides matching TRBD2. In germline, CDR1 is DFQATT, CDR2 SNEGSKA (reference sequence). The CDR3 is 14 amino acids. After removal of 5 bases from V and 4 bases from J, the junction contained 4 bases not matched to a gene. CDR3 coding DNA: TGCAGTGCTTACGGACTAGCGGGAGGTTACGAGCAGTACTTC. As protein: CSAYGLAGGYEQYF.

The chain joins TRBV9 to TRBJ2-3; tentatively, D is TRBD1 or TRBD2 (5 bases each). Per the germline V gene, CDR1 is SGDLS and CDR2 is YYNGEE. The CDR3 is 14 residues long. The V gene lost 0 bases and the J gene lost 10 bases, with 15 bases spanning the gap. This chain's CDR3 is CASSVGSGTDAQYF. CDR3 nucleotides: TGTGCCAGCAGCGTAGGCTCGGGGACGGATGCGCAGTATTTT.

CDR3 in amino acids: CASSLSTGKAGELFF. The CDR3 DNA reads TGTGCCAGCAGTTTATCGACGGGAAAGGCCGGGGAGCTGTTTTTT. The chain is built from TRBV6-2 or TRBV6-3 and TRBJ2-2; perhaps TRBD2 as D (5 bases). Germline loops: CDR1 MNHEY, CDR2 SVGEGT. This CDR3 is built from 15 residues. The V end was cut by 4 bases, the J end by 6 bases, with 15 bases between.

This clonotype was counted a few times. V gene TRBV29-1 combines with J gene TRBJ2-1; 8 bases align to TRBD1. The CDR3 has 11 amino acids. V lost 8 bases to trimming and J lost 7 bases; unmatched junction nucleotides: 4. Germline V lookup: CDR1 SQVTM, CDR2 ANQGSEA. The CDR3 nucleotides read TGCAGCACTGACAGGGGAAATGAGCAGTTCTTC. Its translation is CSTDRGNEQFF.

This clonotype was detected a few times. This sequence joins TRBV20-1 and TRBJ2-3, with no clear D. Trimming took 7 bases from V and 2 from J, leaving 16 bases between them. From germline, CDR1 is DFQATT and CDR2 SNEGSKA (reference sequence). CDR3 length: 14 amino acids. CDR3 in amino acids: CSESAETITDTQYF. The CDR3 DNA is TGCAGTGAATCCGCCGAAACGATCACAGATACGCAGTATTTT.

The rearrangement joins TRBV9 to TRBJ2-3; D might be TRBD2 (5 bases). Germline CDR1 and CDR2: SGDLS and YYNGEE. This CDR3 is built from 16 residues. V gave up 0 bases and J gave up 1 base, with 12 bases separating them. The CDR3 region is CASSVGNGKGTDTQYF. The DNA of the CDR3 is TGTGCCAGCAGCGTAGGTAACGGGAAGGGCACAGATACGCAGTATTTT.

This clonotype was picked up a small number of times. This chain connects TRBV7-3 to TRBJ2-2; 8 positions match TRBD1. The V gene end was trimmed by 5 bases and the J gene end by 4 bases; junction bases not matched to a gene: 6. The germline V gene has CDR1 SGHTA and CDR2 FQGTGA. The CDR3 has 15 residues. As DNA, the CDR3 is TGTGCCAGCAGCCCGGACAGGGAATCCACCGGGGAGCTGTTTTTT. It encodes CASSPDRESTGELFF.

This clonotype was observed many times. The J gene is TRBJ1-4, the V gene TRBV25-1; D may be TRBD1 (6 bases). The CDR3 sequence is 12 residues long. Germline CDR1 MGHDK, CDR2 SYGVNS. Between the trimmed V and J ends, which lost 7 bases and 11 bases, there was a span of 14 bases. The CDR3 region is CASTSLTGKLFF. In DNA form, the CDR3 reads TGTGCCAGCACCTCGCTTACAGGGAAACTGTTTTTT.

This clonotype occurred a few times. The chain combines TRBV20-1 with TRBJ2-5; 9 nucleotides agree with TRBD1. CDR3 length: 15 amino acids. Looked up from germline, CDR1 is DFQATT and CDR2 is SNEGSKA (reference sequence). The trim removed 5 bases at V and 2 bases at J, leaving 9 bases unmatched. CDR3 bases: TGCAGTGCTGTCGACTCGGACAGGGGACAAGAGACCCAGTACTTC. It codes for CSAVDSDRGQETQYF.

Points on this clonotype: This may be a read error: a much more frequent sequence differs by one nucleotide. This chain uses TRBV5-1 with TRBJ2-3; D may be TRBD2 (5 bases). The CDR3 loop spans 17 amino acids. The germline gives CDR1 SGHRS, CDR2 YFSETQ. The CDR3, as DNA: TGCGCCAGCAGCTCCCCCGTAAAGGGAGCTAGCACAGATACGCGGTATTTT. Translation: CASSSPVKGASTDTRYF.

This clonotype was found a few times. The rearrangement joins TRBV6-2 or TRBV6-3 to TRBJ1-5, with D possibly being TRBD1 (5 bases). Germline V gene sequence: CDR1 MNHEY, CDR2 SVGEGT. The V end lost 7 bases, the J end lost 4 bases, and 11 bases lay between the germline ends. The CDR3 totals 13 residues. CDR3: CASNQGMNQPQHF. CDR3 DNA sequence: TGTGCCAGCAACCAGGGAATGAATCAGCCCCAGCATTTT.

V is TRBV11-2 and J is TRBJ2-7; the D gene could be TRBD1 or TRBD2 (5 bases each). Germline CDR1 SGHAT, CDR2 FQNNGV. The CDR3 runs to 15 residues. The V end was cut by 5 bases, the J end by 3 bases, with 17 bases between. The DNA of the CDR3 is TGTGCCAGCAGCAACCGGGACGGCGAGGTCTACGAGCAGTACTTC. Its protein is CASSNRDGEVYEQYF.

The chain employs TRBV6-2 or TRBV6-3 and TRBJ2-7, with TRBD2 identical over 7 bases. The junction had 8 bases not matched to a gene; V was cut back by 6 bases and J by 0 bases. The germline V gene encodes CDR1 MNHEY and CDR2 SVGEGT. The CDR3 runs to 15 residues. The CDR3 spells CASSLAGESSYEQYF. The CDR3 region has the DNA TGTGCCAGCAGCCTCGCGGGGGAGTCCTCCTACGAGCAGTACTTC.

This clonotype was observed many times. The chain uses TRBV12-3 or TRBV12-4 and TRBJ2-1; maybe TRBD2 (6 bases). Trimming left V 6 bases short and J 4 bases short, with 16 bases between. The CDR3 is 15 residues long. In DNA, the CDR3 is TGTGCCAGCAGCTATAGCGGAGGCAATTACAATGAGCAGTTCTTC. It encodes CASSYSGGNYNEQFF.

This clonotype came up many times. The chain carries TRBV7-3 and TRBJ2-1; 7 bases are shared with TRBD2. CDR3 length: 15 residues. Germline lookup yields CDR1 SGHTA and CDR2 FQGTGA. V trimming: 3 bases; J trimming: 6 bases; junction bases outside the gene matches: 8. DNA of the CDR3: TGTGCCAGCAGCTTTTCGGGAGGAGAAGGCAATGAGCAGTTCTTC. This gives the protein CASSFSGGEGNEQFF.

V is TRBV18 and J is TRBJ1-5; 9 nucleotides agree with TRBD1. CDR3 length equals 15 residues. Germline trimming cut 3 bases from V and 6 bases from J; bases unmatched to any gene: 6. Germline V gives CDR1 KGHSH, CDR2 LQKENI. DNA for the CDR3: TGTGCCAGCTCACCTCCGGGACAGGGCTCTCAGCCCCAGCATTTT. It specifies CASSPPGQGSQPQHF. Together with reference TRBV18 and TRBJ1-5, the CDR3 gives the full variable domain: NAGVMQNPRHLVRRRGQEARLRCSPMKGHSHVYWYRQLPEEGLKFMVYLQKENIIDESGMPKERFSAEFPKEGPSILRIQQVVRGDSAAYFCASSPPGQGSQPQHFGDGTRLSIL.

This clonotype has only a few counts. The chain is built from TRBV20-1 and TRBJ2-2; maybe TRBD1 (5 bases). CDR3 size: 15 residues. CDR1 is DFQATT and CDR2 is SNEGSKA in the germline V gene (reference sequence). Between the trimmed V and J ends, which lost 6 bases and 1 base, there was a span of 15 bases. The CDR3 DNA reads as TGCAGTGCCCAAAACCCCCAGGGGAACACCGGGGAGCTGTTTTTT. Translating gives CSAQNPQGNTGELFF.

This clonotype came up a few times. V gene TRBV20-1 combines with J gene TRBJ2-7; TRBD2 agrees at 13 bases. The CDR3 is 14 residues long. CDR1 DFQATT and CDR2 SNEGSKA come from the germline V gene (reference sequence). V shed 3 bases and J 6 bases; nucleotides not matched to a gene: 5. The CDR3, as DNA: TGCAGTGCTAGGGGACTAGCGGGAACCCCCGAGCAGTACTTC. This sequence encodes CSARGLAGTPEQYF.

This clonotype was seen only a few times. CDR3 in amino acids: CSVELGQYYGYTF. DNA of the CDR3: TGCAGCGTTGAACTTGGACAGTACTATGGCTACACCTTC. The gene calls are TRBV29-1 and TRBJ1-2, with a possible D match to TRBD1 (6 bases). CDR1 is SQVTM, CDR2 ANQGSEA, per germline. Trimming removed 2 bases at V and 3 bases at J, with 10 bases between. The CDR3 extends over 13 amino acids.

This clonotype was picked up many times. The chain links TRBV12-3 or TRBV12-4 to TRBJ2-4; the D is unclear. The CDR3 covers 14 residues. Trimming took 1 base from V and 2 from J, leaving 6 bases between them. The CDR3 coding sequence is TGTGCCAGCAGTTTAGGGGGATCCAAAAACATTCAGTACTTC. It translates to CASSLGGSKNIQYF.